The clone carrying this TCR beta chain appeared many times. Its antigen remains unknown. This sample was taken from a study of cytomegalovirus exposure and HLA in healthy donors. Whole-study findings and limits: The study listed under 200 cytomegalovirus-associated TCR beta chains.

V was pared by 1 base and J by 2 bases, with 15 bases between. From germline, CDR1 is MNHNS and CDR2 SASEGT. The CDR3 consists of 18 residues. Assay used: immunoSEQ multiplex PCR; TCRdb lists only in-frame clones, some missing. The table lists around 120,000 clones, more than 70% of them singletons. The clonotype originates from a man between 18 and 29 years old in good health and CMV-seronegative. The sample comprised PBMCs. V usage is TRBV6-1 and J usage is TRBJ2-6; perhaps TRBD1 as D (6 bases). The CDR3 loop is CASSEVYQGFTGANVLTF. CDR3 nucleotide sequence: TGTGCCAGCAGTGAAGTGTACCAGGGGTTCACTGGGGCCAACGTCCTGACTTTC.